The table lists the clone carrying this TCR beta chain with a few counts. One entry per CDR3 protein results from TCRdb running MiXCR on the 5' RACE reads. Found here are roughly 450,000 distinct CDR3 sequences, 18% of them singletons; the top ten hold more than 9%. This specimen belongs to a study of T-cell memory formation after mild COVID-19. Germline CDR1 and CDR2: SGHVS and FNYEAQ. The ends were cut back, 2 bases at V and 8 bases at J, with 16 bases in the middle. The CDR3 is 15 residues long. This chain connects TRBV7-6 to TRBJ2-1, with D tentatively TRBD1 (7 bases). Material for sequencing was PBMCs or a T cell subset sorted from them (not recorded which). The TCR sequence derives from an adult woman who had mild COVID-19 (a few samples of this study predate the infection). Cell type and time point are not known. As DNA, the CDR3 is TGTGCCAGCAGCTTATCCTCCACAGGGGAGGATGAGCAGTTCTTC. Translation gives CASSLSSTGEDEQFF.